These 23 T cell receptor beta chains share one sample of origin, sequenced in a study of neurological immune-mediated disorders. TCRdb independently ran MiXCR on the 5' RACE reads; one entry per CDR3 protein. This table holds about 21,000 distinct CDR3 sequences, 6.2% found once. The material sequenced was CD8+ T cells from blood. These TCRs come from a man in his late teens or twenties in good health.

This clonotype was picked up many times. The chain has TRBV4-1 and TRBJ1-1, with D tentatively TRBD1 (5 bases). The CDR3 length is 15 residues. Germline CDR1 and CDR2: MGHRA and YSYEKL. V was trimmed by 8 bases and J by 0 bases, leaving 16 bases between them. The CDR3 reads CASSLGRRMNTEAFF. The CDR3 nucleotides read TGCGCCAGCTCCCTGGGACGGAGAATGAACACTGAAGCTTTCTTT.

This clonotype was picked up many times. This chain links TRBV5-1 with TRBJ1-5; D call uncertain. CDR3 length: 13 amino acids. In germline, CDR1 is SGHRS, CDR2 YFSETQ. Trimming shortened V by 2 bases and J by 7 bases, and 10 bases separated the two germline ends. The CDR3: CASSFTWGQPQHF. For the CDR3, the DNA is TGCGCCAGCAGCTTTACCTGGGGACAGCCCCAGCATTTT.

Many counts were recorded for this clonotype. The rearrangement links TRBV5-1 to TRBJ2-3; D gene ambiguous. There are 16 residues in the CDR3. The germline V gene has CDR1 SGHRS and CDR2 YFSETQ. Trimming shortened V by 2 bases and J by 2 bases, and 15 bases separated the two germline ends. The DNA for the CDR3 is TGCGCCAGCAGCTTCCGCGACACTCGGAACACAGATACGCAGTATTTT. It yields the protein CASSFRDTRNTDTQYF.

At least ten counts were recorded for this clonotype. The chain carries TRBV19 and TRBJ2-7; D uncertain. Germline V gives CDR1 LNHDA, CDR2 SQIVND (reference sequence). Trimming left V 6 bases short and J 7 bases short, with 13 bases between. The CDR3 consists of 12 residues. CDR3 amino acids: CASSPGDAEQYF. In nucleotides, the CDR3 is TGTGCCAGTAGCCCCGGTGATGCTGAGCAGTACTTC.

This clonotype was seen more than once but under ten times. The gene calls are TRBV5-6 and TRBJ1-1, with no clear D. V lost 4 bases and J 1 base, leaving 5 bases between the germline ends. There are 12 residues in the CDR3. Germline-derived CDR1 and CDR2 are SGHDT and YYEEEE. CDR3 DNA: TGTGCCAGCAGCCGACCGAACACTGAAGCTTTCTTT. This gives the protein CASSRPNTEAFF.

This clonotype was seen only once. The V call is TRBV11-2, the J call TRBJ1-4; D uncertain. CDR1 is SGHAT, CDR2 FQNNGV, per germline. The CDR3 spans 14 residues. Trimming stripped 1 base from V and 13 bases from J, with 16 bases between. CDR3: CASSLGRPSARLFF. The CDR3, as DNA: TGTGCCAGCAGCTTAGGCCGCCCAAGCGCTAGACTGTTTTTT.

The V gene is TRBV7-9, the J gene TRBJ2-7; maybe TRBD1 (5 bases). This CDR3 contains 16 residues. Germline V gene lookup returns CDR1 SEHNR and CDR2 FQNEAQ (reference sequence). The CDR3 spells CANSPQGSMSSYEQYF. The CDR3 DNA reads as TGTGCGAACAGCCCCCAGGGATCGATGAGCTCCTACGAGCAGTACTTC.

This clonotype was recorded at least ten times. This sequence joins TRBV18 and TRBJ2-1, with D uncertain. CDR1 is KGHSH, CDR2 LQKENI, per germline. The CDR3 contains 14 residues. The germline V and J ends were trimmed by 3 bases and 6 bases, with 12 bases remaining between them. CDR3 bases: TGTGCCAGCTCACCGCCGGCAGGAGCCAATGAGCAGTTCTTC. Protein: CASSPPAGANEQFF.

This chain links TRBV4-1 with TRBJ1-5, with D unclear. From germline, CDR1 is MGHRA and CDR2 YSYEKL. The CDR3 is 17 residues long. Trimming left V 9 bases short and J 5 bases short, with 26 bases between. The CDR3 reads CARLRAPLGNRYQPQHF. In DNA, the CDR3 is TGCGCCAGACTGCGTGCGCCTCTTGGCAATCGGTATCAGCCCCAGCATTTT.

In this sample, this clonotype turned up many times. The chain couples TRBV11-2 to TRBJ2-5, with 7 bases that match TRBD1. The germline V gene encodes CDR1 SGHAT and CDR2 FQNNGV. The trim removed 1 base at V and 2 bases at J, leaving 4 bases unmatched. CDR3 size: 15 residues. CDR3 nucleotide sequence: TGTGCCAGCAGCTTAGTCAAGACAGGGCAAGAGACCCAGTACTTC. It yields the protein CASSLVKTGQETQYF.

Many counts were recorded for this clonotype. The chain combines TRBV5-1 with TRBJ2-7; 8 bases align to TRBD1. This CDR3 is 15 amino acids long. The germline V gene encodes CDR1 SGHRS and CDR2 YFSETQ. V shed 2 bases and J 1 base; nucleotides not matched to a gene: 5. The CDR3, as DNA: TGCGCCAGCAGCTTCAGGCAGGGGGCATCCTACGAGCAGTACTTC. Its translation: CASSFRQGASYEQYF.

This clonotype appeared many times. The rearrangement links TRBV5-1 to TRBJ1-4; D ambiguous. Trimming cost V 0 bases and J 7 bases, with 10 bases left between them. The germline V gene encodes CDR1 SGHRS and CDR2 YFSETQ. The CDR3 totals 14 residues. The CDR3 DNA sequence: TGCGCCAGCAGCTTGGACGGGAGTCCTGAAAAACTGTTTTTT. Translating it yields CASSLDGSPEKLFF.

This clonotype came up many times. This sequence joins TRBV7-9 and TRBJ1-6, with a tentative D call TRBD1 (5 bases). Trimming pared 1 base from V and 10 bases from J, leaving 14 bases between. The CDR3 has 15 amino acids. Per the germline V gene, CDR1 is SEHNR and CDR2 is FQNEAQ (reference sequence). The CDR3 coding sequence is TGTGCCAGCAGCTTAGTGGTGGGGCTCGGCTCACCCCTCCACTTT. Its protein product is CASSLVVGLGSPLHF.

This clonotype was observed at least ten times. The rearrangement uses TRBV27 and TRBJ1-3, with a weak D call TRBD1 (5 bases). The length of the CDR3 is 14 residues. The germline gives CDR1 MNHEY, CDR2 SMNVEV (reference sequence). V was cut by 6 bases and J by 2 bases, with 11 bases left in between. This chain's CDR3 is CASSSGSAGNTIYF. As DNA, the CDR3 is TGTGCCAGCAGCTCAGGGTCGGCTGGAAACACCATATATTTT.

Ten or more counts support this clonotype. This sequence joins TRBV20-1 and TRBJ2-7; 16 bases align to TRBD2. Per germline, CDR1 DFQATT and CDR2 SNEGSKA (reference sequence). The CDR3 runs to 16 residues. J was trimmed by 2 bases and V by 6 bases; bases with no gene match: 7. CDR3: CSARGLAGGPPYEQYF. Here the CDR3 DNA reads TGCAGTGCGAGGGGACTAGCGGGGGGGCCTCCCTACGAGCAGTACTTC.

In its sample, this clonotype was seen many times. CDR3: CASSFTTGGPVGAQYF. DNA for the CDR3: TGTGCCAGCAGCTTTACAACGGGGGGACCAGTTGGGGCCCAGTACTTC. The chain links TRBV5-6 to TRBJ2-5; TRBD2 agrees at 7 bases. Per germline, CDR1 SGHDT and CDR2 YYEEEE. The trim removed 2 bases at V and 9 bases at J, leaving 16 bases unmatched. The CDR3 spans 16 residues. Drawing the rest from reference TRBV5-6 and TRBJ2-5, the complete variable domain is DAGVTQSPTHLIKTRGQQVTLRCSPKSGHDTVSWYQQALGQGPQFIFQYYEEEERQRGNFPDRFSGHQFPNYSSELNVNALLLGDSALYLCASSFTTGGPVGAQYFGPGTRLLVL.

This clonotype was detected many times. V and J are TRBV7-2 and TRBJ2-7, with D maybe TRBD1 (5 bases). V gave up 3 bases and J gave up 3 bases, with 18 bases separating them. Germline values: CDR1 SGHTA, CDR2 FQGNSA. This CDR3 contains 16 residues. CDR3 DNA: TGTGCCAGCAGCTTGGGGCTAATGGTTACGGGCTACGAGCAGTACTTC. Protein sequence: CASSLGLMVTGYEQYF.

The sample holds many counts of this clonotype. The chain couples TRBV4-1 to TRBJ2-3, with 7 nucleotides matching TRBD1. CDR1 and CDR2 (germline): MGHRA, YSYEKL. The V segment lost 3 bases and the J segment 0 bases; nucleotides outside the gene matches: 9. The CDR3 length is 17 residues. The CDR3 DNA reads TGCGCCAGCAGCCACCCCGCGACAGGGCCTAGCACAGATACGCAGTATTTT. This encodes CASSHPATGPSTDTQYF.

V gene TRBV20-1 combines with J gene TRBJ1-1; a weak D match, TRBD1 (6 bases). This CDR3 has 13 amino acids. V was cut by 2 bases and J by 1 base, with 8 bases left in between. Germline CDR1 and CDR2: DFQATT and SNEGSKA (reference sequence). The CDR3: CSARTGRNTEAFF. The CDR3 DNA sequence: TGCAGTGCTAGAACAGGGAGGAACACTGAAGCTTTCTTT.

This clonotype was observed many times. V usage is TRBV20-1 and J usage is TRBJ2-7; D possibly corresponds to TRBD1 (5 bases). Germline CDR1 and CDR2: DFQATT and SNEGSKA (reference sequence). The CDR3 covers 17 residues. Written as DNA, the CDR3 is TGCAACACAATATATAACCTAGGGGTTATAGTACCCTACGAGCAGTACTTC. It translates to CNTIYNLGVIVPYEQYF.

The rearrangement joins TRBV1 to TRBJ1-1; the D call of TRBD1 is as the table states it, not checked on the DNA. TRBV1 is a pseudogene. The CDR3 extends over 16 amino acids. The DNA of the CDR3 is TGCACCAGCAGCCAAGAAGTCAGGGTATTCGGCACTGAAGCTTTCTTT. Translating it yields CTSSQEVRVFGTEAFF.

This clonotype was recorded many times. The chain employs TRBV2 and TRBJ2-2; no definite D call. The CDR3 covers 15 residues. Trimming removed 2 bases at V and 0 bases at J, with 7 bases between. The germline V gene has CDR1 SNHLY and CDR2 FYNNEI. The CDR3 region has the DNA TGTGCCAGCAGTGAAATCAGCGCGAACACCGGGGAGCTGTTTTTT. This gives the protein CASSEISANTGELFF.

This clonotype was recorded many times. CDR3 nucleotide sequence: TGCAGTGCTAGAGATCTCAGGGGGAGCTACGAGCAGTACTTC. Its protein is CSARDLRGSYEQYF. The chain recombines TRBV20-1 with TRBJ2-7; 7 bases are shared with TRBD1. CDR3 length: 14 amino acids. Per the germline V gene, CDR1 is DFQATT and CDR2 is SNEGSKA (reference sequence). Trimming removed 0 bases from V and 3 bases from J; junction bases left unmatched: 5.